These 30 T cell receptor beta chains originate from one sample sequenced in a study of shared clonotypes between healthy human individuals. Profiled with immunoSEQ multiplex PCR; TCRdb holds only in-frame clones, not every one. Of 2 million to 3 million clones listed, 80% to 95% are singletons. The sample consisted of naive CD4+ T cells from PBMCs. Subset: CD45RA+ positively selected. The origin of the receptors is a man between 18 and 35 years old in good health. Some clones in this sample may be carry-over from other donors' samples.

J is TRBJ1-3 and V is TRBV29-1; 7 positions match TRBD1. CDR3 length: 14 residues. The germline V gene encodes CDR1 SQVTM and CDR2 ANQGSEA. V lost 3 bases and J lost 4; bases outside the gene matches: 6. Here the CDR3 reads CSVDRGLAGNTIYF. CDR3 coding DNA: TGCAGCGTTGATAGGGGGCTGGCAGGAAACACCATATATTTT.

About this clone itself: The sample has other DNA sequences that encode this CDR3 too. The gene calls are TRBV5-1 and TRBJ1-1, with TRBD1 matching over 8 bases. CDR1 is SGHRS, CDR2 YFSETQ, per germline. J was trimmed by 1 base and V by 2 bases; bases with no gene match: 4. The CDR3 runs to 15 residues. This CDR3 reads CASSFSGQGNTEAFF. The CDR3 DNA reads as TGCGCCAGCAGCTTCTCCGGACAGGGGAACACTGAAGCTTTCTTT. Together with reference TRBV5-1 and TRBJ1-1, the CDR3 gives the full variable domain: KAGVTQTPRYLIKTRGQQVTLSCSPISGHRSVSWYQQTPGQGLQFLFEYFSETQRNKGNFPGRFSGRQFSNSRSEMNVSTLELGDSALYLCASSFSGQGNTEAFFGQGTRLTVV.

CDR3 protein: CASSAGPRAYEQYF. CDR3 DNA: TGTGCCAGCAGCGCCGGGCCCCGGGCCTACGAGCAGTACTTC. The chain employs TRBV5-6 and TRBJ2-7; D gene uncertain. Germline V gene data show CDR1 as SGHDT and CDR2 as YYEEEE. This CDR3 contains 14 residues. The V and J ends lost 4 bases and 2 bases respectively, with 13 bases between them. The full variable domain, in which reference TRBV5-6 and TRBJ2-7 provide the parts outside the CDR3, is DAGVTQSPTHLIKTRGQQVTLRCSPKSGHDTVSWYQQALGQGPQFIFQYYEEEERQRGNFPDRFSGHQFPNYSSELNVNALLLGDSALYLCASSAGPRAYEQYFGPGTRLTVT.

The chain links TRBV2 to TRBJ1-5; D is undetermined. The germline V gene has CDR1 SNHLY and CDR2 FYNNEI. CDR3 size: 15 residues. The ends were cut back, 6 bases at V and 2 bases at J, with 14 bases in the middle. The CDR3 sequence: CASSRGEAGNQPQHF. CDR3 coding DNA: TGTGCCAGCAGCCGGGGAGAAGCTGGCAATCAGCCCCAGCATTTT.

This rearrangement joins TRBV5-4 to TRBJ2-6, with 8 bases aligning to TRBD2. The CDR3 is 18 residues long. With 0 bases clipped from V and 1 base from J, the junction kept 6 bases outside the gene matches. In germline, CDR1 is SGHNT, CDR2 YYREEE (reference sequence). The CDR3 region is CASSLGQAGVSGANVLTF. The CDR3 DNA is TGTGCCAGCAGCTTGGGCCAAGCGGGAGTATCTGGGGCCAACGTCCTGACTTTC.

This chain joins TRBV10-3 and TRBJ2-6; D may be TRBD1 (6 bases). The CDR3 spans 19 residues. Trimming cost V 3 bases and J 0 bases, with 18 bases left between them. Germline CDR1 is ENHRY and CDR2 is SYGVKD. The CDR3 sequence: CAISDRVDRFHSGANVLTF. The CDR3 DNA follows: TGTGCCATCAGTGATAGGGTAGACAGGTTCCACTCTGGGGCCAACGTCCTGACTTTC.

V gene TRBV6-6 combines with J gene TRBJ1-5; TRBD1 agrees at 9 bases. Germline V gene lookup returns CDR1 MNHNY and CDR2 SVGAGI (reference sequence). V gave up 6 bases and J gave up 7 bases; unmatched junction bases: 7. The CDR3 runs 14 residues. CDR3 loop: CASRDTGGGQPQHF. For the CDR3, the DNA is TGTGCCAGCAGAGATACAGGGGGCGGCCAGCCCCAGCATTTT.

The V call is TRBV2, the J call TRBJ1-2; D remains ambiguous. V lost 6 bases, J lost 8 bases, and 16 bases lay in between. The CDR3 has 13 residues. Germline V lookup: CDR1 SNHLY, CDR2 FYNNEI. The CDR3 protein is CASRRFSAEGYTF. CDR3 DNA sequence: TGTGCCAGCAGGAGATTCTCAGCGGAGGGCTACACCTTC.

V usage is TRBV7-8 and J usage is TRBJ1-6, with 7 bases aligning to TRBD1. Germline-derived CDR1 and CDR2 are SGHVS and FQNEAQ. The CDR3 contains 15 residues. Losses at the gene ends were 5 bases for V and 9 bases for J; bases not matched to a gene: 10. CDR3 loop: CASSARGTVSSPLHF. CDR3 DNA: TGTGCCAGCAGCGCGAGGGGGACAGTATCTTCACCCCTCCACTTT. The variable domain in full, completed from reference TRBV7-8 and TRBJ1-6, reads GAGVSQSPRYKVAKRGQDVALRCDPISGHVSLFWYQQALGQGPEFLTYFQNEAQLDKSGLPSDRFFAERPEGSVSTLKIQRTQQEDSAVYLCASSARGTVSSPLHFGNGTRLTVT.

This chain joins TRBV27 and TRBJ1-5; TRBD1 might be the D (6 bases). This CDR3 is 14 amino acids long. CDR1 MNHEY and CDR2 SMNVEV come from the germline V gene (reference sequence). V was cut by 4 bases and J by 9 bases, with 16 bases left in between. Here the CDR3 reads CASSWGQGMSPQHF. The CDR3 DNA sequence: TGTGCCAGCAGTTGGGGGCAGGGGATGTCGCCCCAGCATTTT.

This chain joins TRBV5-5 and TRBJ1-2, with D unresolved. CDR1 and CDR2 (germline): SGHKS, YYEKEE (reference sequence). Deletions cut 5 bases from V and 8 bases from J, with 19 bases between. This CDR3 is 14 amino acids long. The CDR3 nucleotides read TGTGCCAGCAGTGGATGGGTGGTGGCCGGAGGCTACACCTTC. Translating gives CASSGWVVAGGYTF.

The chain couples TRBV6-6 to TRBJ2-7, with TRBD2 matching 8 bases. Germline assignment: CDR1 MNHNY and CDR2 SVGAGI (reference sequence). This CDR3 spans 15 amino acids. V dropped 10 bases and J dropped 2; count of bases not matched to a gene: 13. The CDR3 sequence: CATSGGAGRTYEQYF. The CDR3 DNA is TGTGCCACCTCGGGGGGGGCGGGACGAACCTACGAGCAGTACTTC.

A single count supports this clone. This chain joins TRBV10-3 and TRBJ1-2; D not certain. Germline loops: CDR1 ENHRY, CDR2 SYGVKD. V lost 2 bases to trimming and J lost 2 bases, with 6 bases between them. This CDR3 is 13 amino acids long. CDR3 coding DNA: TGTGCCATCAGTGAGAACGGGAACTATGGCTACACCTTC. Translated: CAISENGNYGYTF.

CDR3 sequence reads: CASRERGTEQFF. Written as DNA, the CDR3 is TGTGCCAGCAGGGAACGCGGGACTGAGCAGTTCTTC. The gene calls are TRBV2 and TRBJ2-1; the D gene is possibly TRBD2 (6 bases). Germline lookup yields CDR1 SNHLY and CDR2 FYNNEI. The V end lost 6 bases, the J end lost 9 bases, and 12 bases lay between the germline ends. The CDR3 spans 12 residues.

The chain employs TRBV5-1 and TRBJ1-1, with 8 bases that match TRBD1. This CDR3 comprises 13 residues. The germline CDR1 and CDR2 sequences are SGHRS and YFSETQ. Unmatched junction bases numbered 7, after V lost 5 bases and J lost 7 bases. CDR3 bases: TGCGCCAGCAGGTATGACAGGGGACTTGAAGCTTTCTTT. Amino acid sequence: CASRYDRGLEAFF.

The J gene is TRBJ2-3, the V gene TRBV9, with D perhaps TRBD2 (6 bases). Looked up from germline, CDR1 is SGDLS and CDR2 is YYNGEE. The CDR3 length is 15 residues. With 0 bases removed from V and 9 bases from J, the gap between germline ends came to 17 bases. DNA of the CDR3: TGTGCCAGCAGCGTAGCGGTTGCGGGAATTGAAACGCAGTATTTT. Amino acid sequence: CASSVAVAGIETQYF.

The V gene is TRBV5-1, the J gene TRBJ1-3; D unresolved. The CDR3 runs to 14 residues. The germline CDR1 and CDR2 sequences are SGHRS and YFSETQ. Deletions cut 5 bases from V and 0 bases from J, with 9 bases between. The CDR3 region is CASSIDPSGNTIYF. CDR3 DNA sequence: TGCGCCAGCAGTATCGACCCCTCTGGAAACACCATATATTTT.

This CDR3 is CASSDTGTAAAGELFF. CDR3 nucleotides: TGTGCCAGCAGCGATACCGGGACCGCCGCCGCCGGGGAGCTGTTTTTT. The rearrangement links TRBV7-8 to TRBJ2-2; D is tentatively TRBD1 or TRBD2 (5 bases each). The CDR3 has 16 residues. Trimming pared 5 bases from V and 6 bases from J, leaving 19 bases between. CDR1 is SGHVS, CDR2 FQNEAQ, per germline.

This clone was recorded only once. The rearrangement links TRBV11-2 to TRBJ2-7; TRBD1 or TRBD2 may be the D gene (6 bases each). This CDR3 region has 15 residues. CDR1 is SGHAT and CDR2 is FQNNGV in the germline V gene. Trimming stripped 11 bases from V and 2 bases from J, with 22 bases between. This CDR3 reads CASYDIVGGAYEQYF. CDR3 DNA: TGTGCCTCATACGATATAGTGGGGGGCGCCTACGAGCAGTACTTC.

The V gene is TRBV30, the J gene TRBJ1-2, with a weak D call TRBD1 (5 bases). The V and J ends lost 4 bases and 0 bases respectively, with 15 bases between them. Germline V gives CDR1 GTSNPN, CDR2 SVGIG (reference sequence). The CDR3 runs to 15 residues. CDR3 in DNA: TGTGCCTGGAACCCGGGACGGCTACCTAACTATGGCTACACCTTC. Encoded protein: CAWNPGRLPNYGYTF.

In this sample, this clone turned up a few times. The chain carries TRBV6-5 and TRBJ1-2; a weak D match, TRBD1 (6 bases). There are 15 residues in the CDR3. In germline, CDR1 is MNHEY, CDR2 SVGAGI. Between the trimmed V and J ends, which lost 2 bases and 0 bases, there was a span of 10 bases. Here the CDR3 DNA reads TGTGCCAGCAGTTACACAGGGAGAACTAACTATGGCTACACCTTC. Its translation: CASSYTGRTNYGYTF.

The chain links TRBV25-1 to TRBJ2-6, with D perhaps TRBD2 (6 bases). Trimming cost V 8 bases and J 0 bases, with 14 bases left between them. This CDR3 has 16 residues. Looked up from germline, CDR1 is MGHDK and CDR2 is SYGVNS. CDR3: CASPISGGSGANVLTF. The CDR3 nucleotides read TGTGCCAGCCCCATTTCCGGGGGCTCTGGGGCCAACGTCCTGACTTTC.

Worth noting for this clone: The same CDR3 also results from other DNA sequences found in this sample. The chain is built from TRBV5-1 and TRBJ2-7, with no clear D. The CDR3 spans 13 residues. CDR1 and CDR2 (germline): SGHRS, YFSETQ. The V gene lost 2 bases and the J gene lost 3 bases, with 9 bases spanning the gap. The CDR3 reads CASSFGLSYEQYF. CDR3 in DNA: TGCGCCAGCAGCTTTGGCCTTAGCTACGAGCAGTACTTC.

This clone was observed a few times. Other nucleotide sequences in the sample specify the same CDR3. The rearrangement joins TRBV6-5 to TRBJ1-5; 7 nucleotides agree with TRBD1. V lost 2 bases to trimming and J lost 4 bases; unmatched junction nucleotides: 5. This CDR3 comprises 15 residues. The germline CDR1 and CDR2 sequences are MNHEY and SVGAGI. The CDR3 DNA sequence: TGTGCCAGCAGTTACCGGCAGGGGGGTAATCAGCCCCAGCATTTT. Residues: CASSYRQGGNQPQHF.

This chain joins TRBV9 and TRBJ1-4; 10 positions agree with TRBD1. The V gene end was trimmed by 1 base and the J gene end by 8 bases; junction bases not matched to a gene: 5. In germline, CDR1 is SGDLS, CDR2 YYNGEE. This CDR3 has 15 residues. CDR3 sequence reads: CASSVPGQGREKLFF. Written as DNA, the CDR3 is TGTGCCAGCAGCGTACCGGGACAGGGGAGGGAAAAACTGTTTTTT. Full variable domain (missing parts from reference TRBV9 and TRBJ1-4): DSGVTQTPKHLITATGQRVTLRCSPRSGDLSVYWYQQSLDQGLQFLIQYYNGEERAKGNILERFSAQQFPDLHSELNLSSLELGDSALYFCASSVPGQGREKLFFGSGTQLSVL.

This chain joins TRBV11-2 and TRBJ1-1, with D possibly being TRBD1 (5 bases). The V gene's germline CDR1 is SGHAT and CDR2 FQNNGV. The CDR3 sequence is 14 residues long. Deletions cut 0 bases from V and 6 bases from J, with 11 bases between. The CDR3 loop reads CASSLDGGAPEAFF. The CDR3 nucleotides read TGTGCCAGCAGCTTAGATGGCGGGGCCCCTGAAGCTTTCTTT. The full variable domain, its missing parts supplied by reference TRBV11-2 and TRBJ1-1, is EAGVAQSPRYKIIEKRQSVAFWCNPISGHATLYWYQQILGQGPKLLIQFQNNGVVDDSQLPKDRFSAERLKGVDSTLKIQPAKLEDSAVYLCASSLDGGAPEAFFGQGTRLTVV.

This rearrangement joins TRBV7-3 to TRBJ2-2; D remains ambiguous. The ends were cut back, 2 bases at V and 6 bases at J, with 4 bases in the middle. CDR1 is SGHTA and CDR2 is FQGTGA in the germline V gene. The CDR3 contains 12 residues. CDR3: CASSLWPGELFF. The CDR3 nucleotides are TGTGCCAGCAGCTTATGGCCCGGGGAGCTGTTTTTT.

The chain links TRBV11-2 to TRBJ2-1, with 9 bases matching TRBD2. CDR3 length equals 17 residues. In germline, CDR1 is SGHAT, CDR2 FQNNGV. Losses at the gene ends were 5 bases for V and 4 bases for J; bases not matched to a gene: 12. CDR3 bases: TGTGCCAGCAGCCCCCGGGCTGCTAGCGGGGCTTACAATGAGCAGTTCTTC. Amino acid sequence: CASSPRAASGAYNEQFF.

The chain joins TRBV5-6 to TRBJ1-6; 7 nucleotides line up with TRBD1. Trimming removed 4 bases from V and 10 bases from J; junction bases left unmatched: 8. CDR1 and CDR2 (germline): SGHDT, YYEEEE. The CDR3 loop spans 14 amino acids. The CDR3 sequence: CASSPDRRGSPLHF. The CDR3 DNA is TGTGCCAGCAGCCCGGACAGGCGAGGATCACCCCTCCACTTT. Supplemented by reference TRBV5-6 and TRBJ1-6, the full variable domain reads DAGVTQSPTHLIKTRGQQVTLRCSPKSGHDTVSWYQQALGQGPQFIFQYYEEEERQRGNFPDRFSGHQFPNYSSELNVNALLLGDSALYLCASSPDRRGSPLHFGNGTRLTVT.

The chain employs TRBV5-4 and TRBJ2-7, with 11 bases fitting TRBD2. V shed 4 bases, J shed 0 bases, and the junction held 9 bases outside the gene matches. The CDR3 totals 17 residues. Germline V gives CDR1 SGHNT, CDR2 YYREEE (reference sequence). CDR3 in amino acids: CASSQITSGRNSYEQYF. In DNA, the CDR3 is TGTGCCAGCAGCCAAATAACTAGCGGGAGAAACTCCTACGAGCAGTACTTC.